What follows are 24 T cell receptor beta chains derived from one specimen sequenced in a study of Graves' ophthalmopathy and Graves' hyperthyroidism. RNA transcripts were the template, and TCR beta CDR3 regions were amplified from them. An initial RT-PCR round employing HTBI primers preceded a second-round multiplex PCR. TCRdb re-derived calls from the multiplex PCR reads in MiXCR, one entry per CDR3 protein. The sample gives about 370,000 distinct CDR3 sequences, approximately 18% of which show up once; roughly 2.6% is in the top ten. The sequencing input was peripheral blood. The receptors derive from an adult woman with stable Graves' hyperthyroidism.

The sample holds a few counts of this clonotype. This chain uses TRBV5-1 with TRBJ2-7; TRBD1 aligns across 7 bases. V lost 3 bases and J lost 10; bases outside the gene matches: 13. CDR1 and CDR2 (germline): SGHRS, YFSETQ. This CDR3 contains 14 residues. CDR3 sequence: CASSSTGNMDSQYF. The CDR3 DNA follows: TGCGCCAGCAGCTCGACAGGGAATATGGATAGTCAGTACTTC.

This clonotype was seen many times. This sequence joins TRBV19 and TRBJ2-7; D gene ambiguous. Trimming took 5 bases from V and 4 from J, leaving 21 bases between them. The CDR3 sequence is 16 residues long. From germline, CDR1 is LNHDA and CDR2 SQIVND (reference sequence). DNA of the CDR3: TGTGCCAGTAGTCCGAATTCGGGCAGGACGGCATACGAGCAGTACTTC. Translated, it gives CASSPNSGRTAYEQYF. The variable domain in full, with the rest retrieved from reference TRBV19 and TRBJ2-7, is DGGITQSPKYLFRKEGQNVTLSCEQNLNHDAMYWYRQDPGQGLRLIYYSQIVNDFQKGDIAEGYSVSREKKESFPLTVTSAQKNPTAFYLCASSPNSGRTAYEQYFGPGTRLTVT.

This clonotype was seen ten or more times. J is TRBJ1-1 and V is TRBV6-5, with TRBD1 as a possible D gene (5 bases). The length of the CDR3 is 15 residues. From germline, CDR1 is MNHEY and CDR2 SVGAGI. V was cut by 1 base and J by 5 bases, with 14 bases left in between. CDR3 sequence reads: CASSYLGQGLTEAFF. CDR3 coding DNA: TGTGCCAGCAGTTACTTGGGCCAGGGCCTAACTGAAGCTTTCTTT.

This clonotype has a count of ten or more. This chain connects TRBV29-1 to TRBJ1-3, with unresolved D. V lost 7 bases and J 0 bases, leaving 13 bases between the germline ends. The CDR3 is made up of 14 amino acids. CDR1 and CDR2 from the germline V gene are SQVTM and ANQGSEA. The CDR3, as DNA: TGCAGCGCTCACCCTGAGAGCTCTGGAAACACCATATATTTT. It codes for CSAHPESSGNTIYF.

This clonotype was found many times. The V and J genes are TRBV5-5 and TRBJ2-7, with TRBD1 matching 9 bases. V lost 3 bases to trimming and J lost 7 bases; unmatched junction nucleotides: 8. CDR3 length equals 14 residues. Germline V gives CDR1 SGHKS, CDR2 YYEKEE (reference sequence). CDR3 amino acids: CASSYRTGAGEQYF. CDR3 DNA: TGTGCCAGCAGCTACCGGACAGGGGCGGGTGAGCAGTACTTC. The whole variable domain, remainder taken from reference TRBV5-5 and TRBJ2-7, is DAGVTQSPTHLIKTRGQQVTLRCSPISGHKSVSWYQQVLGQGPQFIFQYYEKEERGRGNFPDRFSARQFPNYSSELNVNALLLGDSALYLCASSYRTGAGEQYFGPGTRLTVT.

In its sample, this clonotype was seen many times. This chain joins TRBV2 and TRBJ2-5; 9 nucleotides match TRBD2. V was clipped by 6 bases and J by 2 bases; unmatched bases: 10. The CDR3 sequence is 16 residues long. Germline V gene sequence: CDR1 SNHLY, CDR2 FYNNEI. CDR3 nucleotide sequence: TGTGCCAGCAGGGAGAGACTAGCGGAGGAACAAGAGACCCAGTACTTC. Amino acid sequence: CASRERLAEEQETQYF. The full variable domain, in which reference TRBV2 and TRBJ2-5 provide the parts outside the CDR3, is EPEVTQTPSHQVTQMGQEVILRCVPISNHLYFYWYRQILGQKVEFLVSFYNNEISEKSEIFDDQFSVERPDGSNFTLKIRSTKLEDSAMYFCASRERLAEEQETQYFGPGTRLLVL.

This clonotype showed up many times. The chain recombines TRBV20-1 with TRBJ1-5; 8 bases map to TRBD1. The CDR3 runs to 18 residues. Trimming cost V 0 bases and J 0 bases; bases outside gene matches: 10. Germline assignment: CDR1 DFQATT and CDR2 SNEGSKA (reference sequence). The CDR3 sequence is CSAREGGTGVYSNQPQHF. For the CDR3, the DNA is TGCAGTGCTAGAGAGGGGGGGACAGGAGTTTATAGCAATCAGCCCCAGCATTTT.

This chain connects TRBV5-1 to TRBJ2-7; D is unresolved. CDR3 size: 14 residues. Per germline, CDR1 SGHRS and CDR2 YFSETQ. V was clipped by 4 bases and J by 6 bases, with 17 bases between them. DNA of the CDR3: TGCGCCAGCAGCGTCTATACTGGGAAGACCGAGCAGTACTTC. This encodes CASSVYTGKTEQYF. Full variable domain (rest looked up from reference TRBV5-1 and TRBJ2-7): KAGVTQTPRYLIKTRGQQVTLSCSPISGHRSVSWYQQTPGQGLQFLFEYFSETQRNKGNFPGRFSGRQFSNSRSEMNVSTLELGDSALYLCASSVYTGKTEQYFGPGTRLTVT.

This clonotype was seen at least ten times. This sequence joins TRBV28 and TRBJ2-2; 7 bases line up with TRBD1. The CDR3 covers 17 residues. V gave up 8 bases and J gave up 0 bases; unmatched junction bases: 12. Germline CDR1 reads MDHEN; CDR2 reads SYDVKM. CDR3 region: CASLNPPGQTNTGELFF. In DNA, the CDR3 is TGTGCCAGCCTGAATCCCCCGGGACAGACGAACACCGGGGAGCTGTTTTTT.

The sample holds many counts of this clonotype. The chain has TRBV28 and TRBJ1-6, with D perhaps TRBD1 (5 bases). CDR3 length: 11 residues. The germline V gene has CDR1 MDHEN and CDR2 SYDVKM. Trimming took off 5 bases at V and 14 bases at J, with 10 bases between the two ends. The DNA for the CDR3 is TGTGCCAGCAGTGACAGTACCACCCTCCACTTT. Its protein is CASSDSTTLHF.

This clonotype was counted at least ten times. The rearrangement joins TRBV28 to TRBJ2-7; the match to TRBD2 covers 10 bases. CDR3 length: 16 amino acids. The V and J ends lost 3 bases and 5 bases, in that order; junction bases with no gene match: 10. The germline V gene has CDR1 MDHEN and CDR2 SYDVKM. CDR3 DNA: TGTGCCAGCAGTTTTATGGGTAGCGGGAGGAGCAACGAGCAGTACTTC. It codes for CASSFMGSGRSNEQYF.

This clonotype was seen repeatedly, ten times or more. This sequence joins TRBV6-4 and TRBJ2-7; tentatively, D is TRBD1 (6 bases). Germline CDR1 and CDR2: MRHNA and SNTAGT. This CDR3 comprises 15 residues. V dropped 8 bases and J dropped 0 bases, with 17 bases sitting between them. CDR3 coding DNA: TGTGCCAGCCCTGACGAGCAGGGGCGCTCCTACGAGCAGTACTTC. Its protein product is CASPDEQGRSYEQYF.

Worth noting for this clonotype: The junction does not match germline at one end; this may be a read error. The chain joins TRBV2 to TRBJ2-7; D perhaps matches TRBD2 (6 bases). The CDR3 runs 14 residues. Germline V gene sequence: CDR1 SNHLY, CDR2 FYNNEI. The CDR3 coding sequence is TGTGCCAGCAGGGGTGAAATCGGGAGTTACGATCAGTACTTC. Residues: CASRGEIGSYDQYF. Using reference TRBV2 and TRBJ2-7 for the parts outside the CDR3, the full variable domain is EPEVTQTPSHQVTQMGQEVILRCVPISNHLYFYWYRQILGQKVEFLVSFYNNEISEKSEIFDDQFSVERPDGSNFTLKIRSTKLEDSAMYFCASRGEIGSYDQYFGPGTRLTVT.

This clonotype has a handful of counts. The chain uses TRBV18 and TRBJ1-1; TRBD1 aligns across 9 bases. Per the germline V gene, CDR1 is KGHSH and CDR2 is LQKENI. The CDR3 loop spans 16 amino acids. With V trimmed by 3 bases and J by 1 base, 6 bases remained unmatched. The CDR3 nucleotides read TGTGCCAGCTCACCGAGGACAGGGGCCCAGAACACTGAAGCTTTCTTT. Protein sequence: CASSPRTGAQNTEAFF.

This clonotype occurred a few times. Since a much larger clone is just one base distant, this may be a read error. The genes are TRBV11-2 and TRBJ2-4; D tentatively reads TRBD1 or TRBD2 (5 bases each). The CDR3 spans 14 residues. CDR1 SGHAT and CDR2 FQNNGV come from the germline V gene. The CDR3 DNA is TGTGCCAGCAGCGACAGCCTAGCCAAAAACATTAAGTACTTC. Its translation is CASSDSLAKNIKYF. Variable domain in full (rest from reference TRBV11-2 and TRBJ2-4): EAGVAQSPRYKIIEKRQSVAFWCNPISGHATLYWYQQILGQGPKLLIQFQNNGVVDDSQLPKDRFSAERLKGVDSTLKIQPAKLEDSAVYLCASSDSLAKNIKYFGAGTRLSVL.

As DNA, the CDR3 is TGTGCCAGCAGTTTTGGGCAGGGGACAGGGGGCACCGGGGAGCTGTTTTTT. This translates into CASSFGQGTGGTGELFF. This chain connects TRBV12-3 or TRBV12-4 to TRBJ2-2, with 11 bases matching TRBD1. Losses at the gene ends were 3 bases for V and 4 bases for J; bases not matched to a gene: 7. The CDR3 length is 17 residues.

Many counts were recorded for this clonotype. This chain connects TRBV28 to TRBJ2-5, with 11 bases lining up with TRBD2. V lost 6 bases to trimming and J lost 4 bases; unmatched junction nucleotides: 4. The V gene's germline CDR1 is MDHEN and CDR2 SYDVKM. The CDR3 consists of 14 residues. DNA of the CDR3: TGTGCCAGCAGCCTAGCGGGAGGCGGAGAGACCCAGTACTTC. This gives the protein CASSLAGGGETQYF.

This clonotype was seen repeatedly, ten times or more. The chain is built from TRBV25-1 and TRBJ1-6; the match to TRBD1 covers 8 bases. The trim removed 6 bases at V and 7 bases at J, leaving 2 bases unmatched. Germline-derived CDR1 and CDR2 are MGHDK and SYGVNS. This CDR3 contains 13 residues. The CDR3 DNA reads TGTGCCAGCAGAGACAGGGGAAATTCACCCCTCCACTTT. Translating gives CASRDRGNSPLHF. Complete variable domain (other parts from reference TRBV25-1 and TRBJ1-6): EADIYQTPRYLVIGTGKKITLECSQTMGHDKMYWYQQDPGMELHLIHYSYGVNSTEKGDLSSESTVSRIRTEHFPLTLESARPSHTSQYLCASRDRGNSPLHFGNGTRLTVT.

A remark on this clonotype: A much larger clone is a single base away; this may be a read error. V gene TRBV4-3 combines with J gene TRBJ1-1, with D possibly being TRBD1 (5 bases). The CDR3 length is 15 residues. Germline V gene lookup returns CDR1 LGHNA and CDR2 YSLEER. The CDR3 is CASSPVAGRGTESFF. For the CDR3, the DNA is TGCGCCAGCAGCCCCGTGGCAGGGAGGGGCACTGAATCTTTCTTT.

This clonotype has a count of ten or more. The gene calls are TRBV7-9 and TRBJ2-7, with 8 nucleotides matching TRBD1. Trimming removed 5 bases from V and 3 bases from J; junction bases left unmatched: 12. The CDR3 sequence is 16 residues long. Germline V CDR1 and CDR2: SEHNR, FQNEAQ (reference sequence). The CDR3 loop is CASSARQGRNFYEQYF. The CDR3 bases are TGTGCCAGCAGCGCCAGACAGGGGAGGAACTTCTACGAGCAGTACTTC.

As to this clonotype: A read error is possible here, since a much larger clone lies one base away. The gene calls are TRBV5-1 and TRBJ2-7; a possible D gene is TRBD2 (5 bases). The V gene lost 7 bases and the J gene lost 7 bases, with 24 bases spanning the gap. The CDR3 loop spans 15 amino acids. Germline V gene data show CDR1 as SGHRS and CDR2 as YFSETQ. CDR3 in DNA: TGCGCCAGCGGCCCAGCAACGGGATGGCCGTGGGAGCAGTACTTC. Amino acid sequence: CASGPATGWPWEQYF.

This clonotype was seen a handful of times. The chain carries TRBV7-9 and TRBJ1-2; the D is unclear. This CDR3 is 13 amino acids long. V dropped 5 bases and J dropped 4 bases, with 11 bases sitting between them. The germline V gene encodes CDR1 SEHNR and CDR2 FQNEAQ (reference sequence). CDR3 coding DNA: TGTGCCAGCAGCAATGGTTGGGGCTATGGCTACACCTTC. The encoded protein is CASSNGWGYGYTF. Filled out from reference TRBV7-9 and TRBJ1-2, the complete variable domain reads DTGVSQNPRHKITKRGQNVTFRCDPISEHNRLYWYRQTLGQGPEFLTYFQNEAQLEKSRLLSDRFSAERPKGSFSTLEIQRTEQGDSAMYLCASSNGWGYGYTFGSGTRLTVV.

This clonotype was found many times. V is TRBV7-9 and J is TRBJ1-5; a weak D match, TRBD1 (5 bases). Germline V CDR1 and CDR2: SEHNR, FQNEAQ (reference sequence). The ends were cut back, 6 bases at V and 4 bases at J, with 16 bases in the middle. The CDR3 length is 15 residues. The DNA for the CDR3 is TGTGCCAGCAGTCGTGACAGCCAGTCTAATCAGCCCCAGCATTTT. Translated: CASSRDSQSNQPQHF.

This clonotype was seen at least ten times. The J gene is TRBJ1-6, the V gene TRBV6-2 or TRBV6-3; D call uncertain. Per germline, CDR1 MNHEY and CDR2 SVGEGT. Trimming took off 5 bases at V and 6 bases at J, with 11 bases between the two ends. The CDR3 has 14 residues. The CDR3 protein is CASSQLDLNSPLHF. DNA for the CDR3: TGTGCCAGCAGTCAACTGGACCTTAATTCACCCCTCCACTTT.